Below are 12 T cell receptor beta chains sequenced from a single sample in a study of blood T cell repertoires in COVID-19. Sequencing used immunoSEQ multiplex PCR; TCRdb keeps in-frame clones, though not all of them. The data show 80,000 to 100,000 clones, approximately 90% seen once. Sequenced input: peripheral blood. The receptors were sampled from a woman in her fifties or sixties with active or convalescent COVID-19.

The chain carries TRBV11-2 and TRBJ2-1, with 9 bases fitting TRBD2. The germline CDR1 and CDR2 sequences are SGHAT and FQNNGV. Losses at the gene ends were 5 bases for V and 1 base for J; bases not matched to a gene: 0. This CDR3 has 14 residues. The CDR3 reads CASSLAGSYNEQFF. The DNA of the CDR3 is TGTGCCAGCAGCCTAGCGGGATCCTACAATGAGCAGTTCTTC. Combining the CDR3 with reference TRBV11-2 and TRBJ2-1 gives the whole variable domain EAGVAQSPRYKIIEKRQSVAFWCNPISGHATLYWYQQILGQGPKLLIQFQNNGVVDDSQLPKDRFSAERLKGVDSTLKIQPAKLEDSAVYLCASSLAGSYNEQFFGPGTRLTVL.

The chain joins TRBV6-5 to TRBJ2-3; TRBD2 matches 11 bases. This CDR3 is 15 amino acids long. Germline CDR1 and CDR2: MNHEY and SVGAGI. V trimming: 6 bases; J trimming: 4 bases; junction bases outside the gene matches: 6. The CDR3 bases are TGTGCCAGCAGCCGACTAGCGGGGTATGCAGATACGCAGTATTTT. This translates into CASSRLAGYADTQYF.

V is TRBV20-1 and J is TRBJ1-1; D ambiguous. This CDR3 region has 13 residues. Trimming stripped 3 bases from V and 3 bases from J, with 11 bases between. The germline V gene has CDR1 DFQATT and CDR2 SNEGSKA (reference sequence). CDR3: CSASLAGYTEAFF. The CDR3 DNA reads as TGCAGTGCTAGTTTGGCGGGGTACACTGAAGCTTTCTTT.

The V gene is TRBV4-1, the J gene TRBJ2-1; 8 bases line up with TRBD1. V lost 5 bases to trimming and J lost 3 bases; unmatched junction nucleotides: 21. CDR1 and CDR2 from the germline V gene are MGHRA and YSYEKL. The CDR3 has 20 residues. The CDR3 protein is CASSARDRPGIGVGYNEQFF. The CDR3 nucleotides are TGCGCCAGCAGCGCGAGGGACAGGCCCGGCATAGGGGTAGGCTACAATGAGCAGTTCTTC.

The V call is TRBV28, the J call TRBJ2-2; D might be TRBD2 (6 bases). CDR3 length: 16 residues. Germline-derived CDR1 and CDR2 are MDHEN and SYDVKM. V was shortened by 5 bases and J by 1 base, with 14 bases between the two germline ends. The CDR3 reads CASSKMAGQNTGELFF. CDR3 DNA: TGTGCCAGCAGTAAAATGGCGGGGCAGAACACCGGGGAGCTGTTTTTT.

This chain connects TRBV13 to TRBJ1-6, with 9 bases aligning to TRBD1. J lost 3 bases, V lost 9 bases, and 6 bases had no gene match. Germline V gene lookup returns CDR1 PRHDT and CDR2 FYEKMQ (reference sequence). The CDR3 is 15 residues long. The CDR3 here is CASKTGGFYNSPLHF. DNA of the CDR3: TGTGCCAGTAAAACAGGGGGCTTCTATAATTCACCCCTCCACTTT.

J is TRBJ2-5 and V is TRBV7-8, with TRBD2 identical over 16 bases. The CDR3 is 19 amino acids. Germline assignment: CDR1 SGHVS and CDR2 FQNEAQ. Germline trimming cut 1 base from V and 5 bases from J; bases unmatched to any gene: 10. CDR3 in DNA: TGTGCCAGCAGCTTAGTTACCGGGACTAGCGGGGGGGCCGTTGAGACCCAGTACTTC. Translating gives CASSLVTGTSGGAVETQYF.

The rearrangement joins TRBV12-5 to TRBJ2-7; D unresolved. V was cut by 4 bases and J by 1 base, with 8 bases left in between. The CDR3 spans 13 residues. Germline CDR1 reads LGHNT; CDR2 reads FRNRAP. For the CDR3, the DNA is TGTGCTAGTGGTTCCGACTGGTCCTACGAGCAGTACTTC. It specifies CASGSDWSYEQYF. Full variable domain (outside the CDR3, taken from reference TRBV12-5 and TRBJ2-7): DARVTQTPRHKVTEMGQEVTMRCQPILGHNTVFWYRQTMMQGLELLAYFRNRAPLDDSGMPKDRFSAEMPDATLATLKIQPSEPRDSAVYFCASGSDWSYEQYFGPGTRLTVT.

V is TRBV9 and J is TRBJ1-1, with 12 nucleotides matching TRBD1. This CDR3 is 15 amino acids long. Trimming removed 5 bases from V and 4 bases from J; junction bases left unmatched: 6. Germline V gene sequence: CDR1 SGDLS, CDR2 YYNGEE. The CDR3 bases are TGTGCCAGCAGTGACCGGGACAGGGGGCCCACTGAAGCTTTCTTT. It encodes CASSDRDRGPTEAFF. The whole variable domain, remainder taken from reference TRBV9 and TRBJ1-1, is DSGVTQTPKHLITATGQRVTLRCSPRSGDLSVYWYQQSLDQGLQFLIQYYNGEERAKGNILERFSAQQFPDLHSELNLSSLELGDSALYFCASSDRDRGPTEAFFGQGTRLTVV.

V and J are TRBV27 and TRBJ1-1; weak D call: TRBD1 (6 bases). The CDR3 contains 15 residues. The germline gives CDR1 MNHEY, CDR2 SMNVEV (reference sequence). V was clipped by 4 bases and J by 1 base, with 13 bases between them. The CDR3 coding sequence is TGTGCCAGCAGTTCCCAATCGACAGGGAACACTGAAGCTTTCTTT. Protein: CASSSQSTGNTEAFF.

V usage is TRBV4-2 and J usage is TRBJ2-5, with D unresolved. Germline-derived CDR1 and CDR2 are LGHNA and YNFKEQ. The V gene lost 1 base and the J gene lost 4 bases, with 13 bases spanning the gap. CDR3 length: 15 amino acids. The CDR3 coding sequence is TGTGCCAGCAGCCAAGTGGCGGCAACGGCAGAGACCCAGTACTTC. Its translation: CASSQVAATAETQYF.

V and J are TRBV30 and TRBJ2-7; TRBD1 aligns across 8 bases. The germline V gene encodes CDR1 GTSNPN and CDR2 SVGIG (reference sequence). This CDR3 is 15 amino acids long. J was trimmed by 2 bases and V by 2 bases; bases with no gene match: 8. CDR3 region: CAWSRSGQGPYEQYF. The CDR3 DNA reads TGTGCCTGGAGTCGCTCTGGACAGGGACCCTACGAGCAGTACTTC.